The T cell receptor (beta chain) under discussion was sequenced for a study of shared clonotypes between healthy human individuals. The junction had 6 bases not matched to a gene; V was cut back by 5 bases and J by 5 bases. Germline V CDR1 and CDR2: MNHNS, SASEGT. This CDR3 spans 14 amino acids. Naive-designated CD8 cells lacked CD45RO, were positively enriched for CCR7, and omitted terminally differentiated effector memory CD45RA+ cells. Original methodology: Filtering differed since immunoSEQ provided only junctions, with no quality scores. Measured with immunoSEQ multiplex PCR; TCRdb has only the in-frame clones, and not every one. That table supplies the V and J calls and clone size; D and trimming were determined from the DNA. This sample yields about 1,900,000 clones, of which about 95% are seen a single time; 1% to 1.5% belongs to the top ten.

The sequence was obtained from a man younger than 30 in good health. Sequenced material: naive CD8+ T cells sorted from blood. This chain connects TRBV6-1 to TRBJ1-2; 9 bases align to TRBD1. The DNA of the CDR3 is TGTGCCAGCAGTACAGGGGGCGCCGGATATGGCTACACCTTC. Its translation is CASSTGGAGYGYTF.